Listed here are 28 T cell receptor beta chains from one sample, sequenced in a study of PD-L1 blockade in urothelial cancer. Clones were read by immunoSEQ multiplex PCR, and TCRdb kept only the in-frame ones, dropping some. Of 58,000 or so clones in the sample, 81% were seen once. Time point described: pretreatment peripheral blood. This specimen was PBMCs, taken around atezolizumab (anti-PD-L1) treatment. The receptor set was obtained from a man between 65 and 80 years old with urothelial cancer.

The CDR3: CASRLTGASDNEQFF. CDR3 sequence (DNA): TGTGCCAGCAGGCTCACAGGGGCTTCGGACAATGAGCAGTTCTTC. The chain employs TRBV6-1 and TRBJ2-1; 7 bases are shared with TRBD1. V trimming: 6 bases; J trimming: 5 bases; junction bases outside the gene matches: 10. Germline V CDR1 and CDR2: MNHNS, SASEGT. The CDR3 spans 15 residues.

The chain couples TRBV28 to TRBJ1-5; 7 bases match TRBD1. Trimming removed 5 bases from V and 3 bases from J; junction bases left unmatched: 7. The CDR3 runs 15 residues. Germline V gives CDR1 MDHEN, CDR2 SYDVKM. The CDR3 region is CASSQIQGFNQPQHF. The CDR3 nucleotides are TGTGCCAGCAGTCAGATACAGGGGTTCAATCAGCCCCAGCATTTT.

The gene calls are TRBV6-5 and TRBJ2-2, with 9 nucleotides matching TRBD1. V shed 5 bases, J shed 6 bases, and the junction held 4 bases outside the gene matches. This CDR3 spans 14 amino acids. Germline CDR1 reads MNHEY; CDR2 reads SVGAGI. DNA of the CDR3: TGTGCCAGCAGTGCTCGGACAGGGGCCGGGGAGCTGTTTTTT. Protein: CASSARTGAGELFF.

This chain links TRBV6-1 with TRBJ1-5; D perhaps matches TRBD1 (5 bases). The CDR3 totals 15 residues. CDR1 and CDR2 (germline): MNHNS, SASEGT. The germline V and J ends were trimmed by 1 base and 1 base, with 8 bases remaining between them. The CDR3 region is CASSEGRASNQPQHF. CDR3 DNA: TGTGCCAGCAGTGAAGGCAGGGCGAGCAATCAGCCCCAGCATTTT.

The chain carries TRBV6-5 and TRBJ1-2, with D perhaps matching TRBD1 (6 bases). This CDR3 contains 13 residues. Between the trimmed V and J ends, which lost 5 bases and 8 bases, there was a span of 15 bases. The germline gives CDR1 MNHEY, CDR2 SVGAGI. In nucleotides, the CDR3 is TGTGCCAGCAGTGACCAGGGGAGTCGGGGCTACACCTTC. This encodes CASSDQGSRGYTF.

The chain recombines TRBV5-4 with TRBJ2-7; D is undetermined. V lost 3 bases and J lost 4, with 11 bases in between. CDR3 length equals 13 residues. Germline V lookup: CDR1 SGHNT, CDR2 YYREEE (reference sequence). This chain's CDR3 is CASSSNARYEQYF. CDR3 sequence (DNA): TGTGCCAGCAGCTCCAACGCTAGATACGAGCAGTACTTC.

The J gene is TRBJ2-1, the V gene TRBV4-2, with D possibly matching TRBD1 (5 bases). The V gene's germline CDR1 is LGHNA and CDR2 YNFKEQ. CDR3 length: 14 residues. Between the trimmed V and J ends, which lost 1 base and 8 bases, there was a span of 12 bases. Written as DNA, the CDR3 is TGTGCCAGCAGCCAAGGGGGATTAGGGGATGAGCAGTTCTTC. It encodes CASSQGGLGDEQFF.

V gene TRBV10-3 combines with J gene TRBJ2-3; 15 bases align to TRBD2. Germline CDR1 is ENHRY and CDR2 is SYGVKD. With 6 bases clipped from V and 6 bases from J, the junction kept 1 base outside the gene matches. The CDR3 sequence is 14 residues long. The CDR3 DNA is TGTGCCATCAGAGGACTAGCGGGAGGGGATACGCAGTATTTT. Its translation is CAIRGLAGGDTQYF.

This rearrangement joins TRBV4-1 to TRBJ2-7; TRBD2 is a possible D gene (6 bases). The CDR3 sequence is 14 residues long. Trimming pared 4 bases from V and 2 bases from J, leaving 12 bases between. CDR1 and CDR2 from the germline V gene are MGHRA and YSYEKL. The CDR3: CASSPGVAAYEQYF. The CDR3 DNA sequence: TGCGCCAGCAGCCCTGGGGTAGCGGCCTACGAGCAGTACTTC.

The V gene is TRBV18, the J gene TRBJ2-5; the D is unclear. CDR1 and CDR2 (germline): KGHSH, LQKENI. Trimming pared 1 base from V and 1 base from J, leaving 7 bases between. The CDR3 contains 14 residues. The CDR3 nucleotides read TGTGCCAGCTCACCACGGGCAGCCCAAGAGACCCAGTACTTC. Protein: CASSPRAAQETQYF. Full variable domain (missing parts from reference TRBV18 and TRBJ2-5): NAGVMQNPRHLVRRRGQEARLRCSPMKGHSHVYWYRQLPEEGLKFMVYLQKENIIDESGMPKERFSAEFPKEGPSILRIQQVVRGDSAAYFCASSPRAAQETQYFGPGTRLLVL.

The chain combines TRBV25-1 with TRBJ2-7; 8 nucleotides match TRBD1. After removal of 3 bases from V and 0 bases from J, the junction contained 4 bases not matched to a gene. The CDR3 is 15 residues long. Germline V gene sequence: CDR1 MGHDK, CDR2 SYGVNS. DNA of the CDR3: TGTGCCAGCAGTGACGCGACAGGGGCCTCCTACGAGCAGTACTTC. The encoded protein is CASSDATGASYEQYF.

The chain links TRBV5-4 to TRBJ2-7; the match to TRBD1 covers 9 bases. The CDR3 loop spans 15 amino acids. Germline CDR1 is SGHNT and CDR2 is YYREEE (reference sequence). J was trimmed by 6 bases and V by 2 bases; bases with no gene match: 9. The DNA of the CDR3 is TGTGCCAGCAGCTTCGGGGGACAGGGTTACTCCGAGCAGTACTTC. Translated, it gives CASSFGGQGYSEQYF.

The chain links TRBV28 to TRBJ2-5; D might be TRBD1 (8 bases). Germline V gene lookup returns CDR1 MDHEN and CDR2 SYDVKM. This CDR3 has 15 amino acids. The germline V and J ends were trimmed by 6 bases and 5 bases, with 19 bases remaining between them. In nucleotides, the CDR3 is TGTGCCAGCAGAATACCCGGACAGGGAGGGGAGACCCAGTACTTC. Its protein is CASRIPGQGGETQYF.

The sample holds one count of this clone. The chain has TRBV27 and TRBJ2-2; maybe TRBD1 (6 bases). CDR1 and CDR2 from the germline V gene are MNHEY and SMNVEV (reference sequence). This CDR3 has 15 residues. The V end was cut by 4 bases, the J end by 5 bases, with 14 bases between. The chain's CDR3 is CASSSHSRGTGELFF. Here the CDR3 DNA reads TGTGCCAGCAGTTCCCACTCCAGGGGAACCGGGGAGCTGTTTTTT.

The V call is TRBV6-5, the J call TRBJ2-7; D is possibly TRBD1 (6 bases). The CDR3 length is 16 residues. V was pared by 4 bases and J by 2 bases, with 18 bases between. Germline CDR1 MNHEY, CDR2 SVGAGI. The CDR3 DNA is TGTGCCAGCAGTTCCCGCTTACAGGGAGAGACCTACGAGCAGTACTTC. Amino acids: CASSSRLQGETYEQYF.

The J gene is TRBJ2-3, the V gene TRBV30; TRBD2 aligns across 9 bases. The germline gives CDR1 GTSNPN, CDR2 SVGIG (reference sequence). There are 14 residues in the CDR3. The CDR3 region has the DNA TGTGCAACCGACCAAGGACTAGCGACAGATACGCAGTATTTT. Residues: CATDQGLATDTQYF.

The rearrangement links TRBV7-9 to TRBJ2-6; D is perhaps TRBD2 (5 bases). Trimming stripped 1 base from V and 1 base from J, with 5 bases between. CDR3 length: 15 residues. The germline V gene encodes CDR1 SEHNR and CDR2 FQNEAQ (reference sequence). The CDR3 here is CASSLGGSGANVLTF. Written as DNA, the CDR3 is TGTGCCAGCAGCTTAGGAGGGTCTGGGGCCAACGTCCTGACTTTC.

V is TRBV2 and J is TRBJ2-7, with 9 bases that match TRBD1. Germline-derived CDR1 and CDR2 are SNHLY and FYNNEI. V trimming: 4 bases; J trimming: 4 bases; junction bases outside the gene matches: 2. The CDR3 contains 13 residues. In DNA, the CDR3 is TGTGCCAGCAGTGGGACAGGGGTATACGAGCAGTACTTC. As protein: CASSGTGVYEQYF.

The V and J genes are TRBV15 and TRBJ2-3; 8 positions match TRBD1. CDR3 length: 16 residues. Germline lookup yields CDR1 LNHNV and CDR2 YYDKDF (reference sequence). V shed 0 bases, J shed 1 base, and the junction held 3 bases outside the gene matches. The CDR3 region has the DNA TGTGCCACCAGCAGAGATGGGGGACAGGGCACAGATACGCAGTATTTT. Translated, it gives CATSRDGGQGTDTQYF.

This chain connects TRBV20-1 to TRBJ2-5, with D hard to call. V shed 5 bases and J shed 5 bases, with 9 bases lying between them. Germline CDR1 DFQATT, CDR2 SNEGSKA (reference sequence). CDR3 length equals 11 residues. CDR3 sequence (DNA): TGCAGTGCTCGAACCCGGGAGACCCAGTACTTC. As protein: CSARTRETQYF.

The V call is TRBV7-9, the J call TRBJ2-7, with 11 nucleotides matching TRBD1. This CDR3 comprises 16 residues. Unmatched junction bases numbered 7, after V lost 3 bases and J lost 3 bases. Germline assignment: CDR1 SEHNR and CDR2 FQNEAQ (reference sequence). As DNA, the CDR3 is TGTGCCAGCAGCTTTCGAAGGGGACAGGGGGGCTACGAGCAGTACTTC. It translates to CASSFRRGQGGYEQYF. The full variable domain, completed using reference TRBV7-9 and TRBJ2-7, is DTGVSQNPRHKITKRGQNVTFRCDPISEHNRLYWYRQTLGQGPEFLTYFQNEAQLEKSRLLSDRFSAERPKGSFSTLEIQRTEQGDSAMYLCASSFRRGQGGYEQYFGPGTRLTVT.

This chain links TRBV29-1 with TRBJ2-2; TRBD1 matches at 9 bases. Germline assignment: CDR1 SQVTM and CDR2 ANQGSEA. The length of the CDR3 is 14 residues. Trimming cost V 7 bases and J 6 bases; bases outside gene matches: 9. The DNA for the CDR3 is TGCAGCGCATACCGGGACAGGGACGCCGGGGAGCTGTTTTTT. Encoded protein: CSAYRDRDAGELFF.

This CDR3 is CASSMVGDRSMNTEAFF. In DNA, the CDR3 is TGTGCCAGTAGTATGGTAGGGGACAGATCAATGAACACTGAAGCTTTCTTT. The J gene is TRBJ1-1, the V gene TRBV19, with TRBD1 matching 7 bases. V trimming: 3 bases; J trimming: 0 bases; junction bases outside the gene matches: 10. From germline, CDR1 is LNHDA and CDR2 SQIVND (reference sequence). The CDR3 has 17 residues.

This clone was picked up one time. The gene calls are TRBV25-1 and TRBJ2-1; weak D call: TRBD2 (6 bases). Germline CDR1 MGHDK, CDR2 SYGVNS. CDR3 length: 15 residues. Trimming removed 1 base at V and 4 bases at J, with 11 bases between. CDR3 region: CASSESDGSYNEQFF. In DNA, the CDR3 is TGTGCCAGCAGTGAATCCGACGGGAGTTACAATGAGCAGTTCTTC.

This chain joins TRBV18 and TRBJ2-5; 9 bases fit TRBD1. The germline V gene has CDR1 KGHSH and CDR2 LQKENI. The length of the CDR3 is 16 residues. Trimming at V came to 0 bases and at J to 4 bases, leaving 6 bases not matched to a gene. The CDR3 reads CASSPPVQGAGETQYF. CDR3 nucleotides: TGTGCCAGCTCACCACCGGTACAGGGGGCAGGAGAGACCCAGTACTTC.

The chain uses TRBV7-2 and TRBJ2-1; TRBD2 might be the D (5 bases). Germline CDR1 and CDR2: SGHTA and FQGNSA. CDR3 length equals 15 residues. Trimming stripped 5 bases from V and 0 bases from J, with 11 bases between. The CDR3 region has the DNA TGTGCCAGCAGCCCATCGGGGTTCTCCTACAATGAGCAGTTCTTC. This translates into CASSPSGFSYNEQFF.

The chain recombines TRBV7-9 with TRBJ2-1; 16 bases are a match to TRBD2. V lost 8 bases and J lost 1; bases outside the gene matches: 5. The CDR3 extends over 17 amino acids. Germline V gene lookup returns CDR1 SEHNR and CDR2 FQNEAQ (reference sequence). For the CDR3, the DNA is TGTGCCAGCGCGGGACTAGCGGGAGGGACGTCCTACAATGAGCAGTTCTTC. Translating gives CASAGLAGGTSYNEQFF.

This clone was counted a few times. V gene TRBV19 combines with J gene TRBJ2-7; 7 bases are a match to TRBD1. Germline CDR1 is LNHDA and CDR2 is SQIVND (reference sequence). There are 14 residues in the CDR3. After removal of 0 bases from V and 2 bases from J, the junction contained 1 base not matched to a gene. The CDR3 loop reads CASSIEGTAYEQYF. The CDR3 coding sequence is TGTGCCAGTAGTATAGAGGGGACAGCCTACGAGCAGTACTTC.